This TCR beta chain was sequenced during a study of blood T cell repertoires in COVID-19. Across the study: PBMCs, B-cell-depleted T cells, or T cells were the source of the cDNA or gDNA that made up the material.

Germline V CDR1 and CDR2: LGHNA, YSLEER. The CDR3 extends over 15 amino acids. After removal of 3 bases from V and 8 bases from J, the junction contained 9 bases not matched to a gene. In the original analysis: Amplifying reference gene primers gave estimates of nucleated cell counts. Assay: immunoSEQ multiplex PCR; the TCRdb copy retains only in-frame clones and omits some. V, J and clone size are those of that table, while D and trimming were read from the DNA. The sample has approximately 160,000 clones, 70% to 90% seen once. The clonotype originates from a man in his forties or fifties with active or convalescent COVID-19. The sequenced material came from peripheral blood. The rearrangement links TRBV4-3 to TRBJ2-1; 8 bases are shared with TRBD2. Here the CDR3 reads CASSQLQAGAHEQFF. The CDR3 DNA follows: TGCGCCAGCAGCCAGCTTCAAGCGGGAGCCCATGAGCAGTTCTTC.